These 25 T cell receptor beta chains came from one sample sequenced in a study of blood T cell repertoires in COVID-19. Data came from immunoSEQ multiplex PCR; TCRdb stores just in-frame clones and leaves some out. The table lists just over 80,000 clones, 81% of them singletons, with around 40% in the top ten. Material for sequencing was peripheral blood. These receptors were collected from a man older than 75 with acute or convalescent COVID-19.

The CDR3 coding sequence is TGTGCCAGCAGTAGGACTAGCGGGAGTCCCTACGAGCAGTACTTC. This translates into CASSRTSGSPYEQYF. The rearrangement uses TRBV7-2 and TRBJ2-7, with 13 positions matching TRBD2. Germline V lookup: CDR1 SGHTA, CDR2 FQGNSA. The V gene end was trimmed by 6 bases and the J gene end by 2 bases; junction bases not matched to a gene: 4. This CDR3 has 15 amino acids. The full variable domain, in which reference TRBV7-2 and TRBJ2-7 provide the parts outside the CDR3, is GAGVSQSPSNKVTEKGKDVELRCDPISGHTALYWYRQSLGQGLEFLIYFQGNSAPDKSGLPSDRFSAERTGGSVSTLTIQRTQQEDSAVYLCASSRTSGSPYEQYFGPGTRLTVT.

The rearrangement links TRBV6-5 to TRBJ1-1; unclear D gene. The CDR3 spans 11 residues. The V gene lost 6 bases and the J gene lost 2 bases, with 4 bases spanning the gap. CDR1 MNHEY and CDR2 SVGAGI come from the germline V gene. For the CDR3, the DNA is TGTGCCAGCAGCTCTAACACTGAAGCTTTCTTT. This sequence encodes CASSSNTEAFF.

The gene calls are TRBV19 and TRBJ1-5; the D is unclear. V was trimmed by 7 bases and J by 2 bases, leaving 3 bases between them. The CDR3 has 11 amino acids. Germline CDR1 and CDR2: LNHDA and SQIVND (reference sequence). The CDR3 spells CASKRNQPQHF. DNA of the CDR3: TGTGCCAGTAAGCGCAATCAGCCCCAGCATTTT. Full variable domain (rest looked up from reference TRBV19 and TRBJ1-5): DGGITQSPKYLFRKEGQNVTLSCEQNLNHDAMYWYRQDPGQGLRLIYYSQIVNDFQKGDIAEGYSVSREKKESFPLTVTSAQKNPTAFYLCASKRNQPQHFGDGTRLSIL.

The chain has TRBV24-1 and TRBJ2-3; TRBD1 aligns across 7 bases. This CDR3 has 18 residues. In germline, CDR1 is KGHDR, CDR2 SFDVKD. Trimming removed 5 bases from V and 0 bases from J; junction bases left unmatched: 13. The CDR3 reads CATSGPTRDSFSTDTQYF. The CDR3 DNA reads TGTGCCACCAGTGGCCCTACCCGGGACAGTTTTAGCACAGATACGCAGTATTTT.

CDR3: CASSLTYRGIRYNEQFF. The CDR3 DNA reads TGTGCCAGCAGTTTAACGTACAGGGGGATTAGATACAATGAGCAGTTCTTC. The chain employs TRBV27 and TRBJ2-1; 8 positions match TRBD1. Germline CDR1 and CDR2: MNHEY and SMNVEV (reference sequence). The V segment lost 2 bases and the J segment 4 bases; nucleotides outside the gene matches: 10. CDR3 length equals 17 residues.

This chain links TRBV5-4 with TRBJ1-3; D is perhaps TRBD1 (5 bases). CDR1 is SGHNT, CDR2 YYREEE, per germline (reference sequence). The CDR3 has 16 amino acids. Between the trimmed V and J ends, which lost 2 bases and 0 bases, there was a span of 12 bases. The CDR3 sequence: CASSLGNRISGNTIYF. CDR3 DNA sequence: TGTGCCAGCAGCTTAGGTAACAGGATCTCTGGAAACACCATATATTTT.

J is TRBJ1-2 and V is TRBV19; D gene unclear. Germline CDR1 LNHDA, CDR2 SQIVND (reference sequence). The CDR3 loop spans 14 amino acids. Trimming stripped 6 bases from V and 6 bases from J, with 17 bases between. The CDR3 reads CASRPHDFSDGYTF. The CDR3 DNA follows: TGTGCCAGTAGGCCACATGACTTCTCGGATGGCTACACCTTC.

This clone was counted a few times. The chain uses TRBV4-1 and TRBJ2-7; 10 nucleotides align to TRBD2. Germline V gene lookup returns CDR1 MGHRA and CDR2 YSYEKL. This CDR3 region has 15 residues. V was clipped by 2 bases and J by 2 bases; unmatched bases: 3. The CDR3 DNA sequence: TGCGCCAGCAGCCAACCCGGGACTAGCGCCTACGAGCAGTACTTC. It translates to CASSQPGTSAYEQYF.

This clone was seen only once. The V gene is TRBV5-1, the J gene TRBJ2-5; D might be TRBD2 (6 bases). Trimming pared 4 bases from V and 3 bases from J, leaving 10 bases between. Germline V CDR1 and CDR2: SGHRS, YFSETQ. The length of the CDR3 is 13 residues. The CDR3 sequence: CASSPGVEETQYF. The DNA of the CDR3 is TGCGCCAGCAGCCCGGGGGTCGAAGAGACCCAGTACTTC.

The CDR3 loop reads CASSDGTGREKLFF. In DNA form, the CDR3 reads TGTGCCAGCAGCGATGGGACGGGGAGGGAAAAACTGTTTTTT. The rearrangement joins TRBV28 to TRBJ1-4; tentatively, D is TRBD1 (5 bases). The V gene lost 6 bases and the J gene lost 8 bases, with 16 bases spanning the gap. The germline CDR1 and CDR2 sequences are MDHEN and SYDVKM. The CDR3 has 14 residues.

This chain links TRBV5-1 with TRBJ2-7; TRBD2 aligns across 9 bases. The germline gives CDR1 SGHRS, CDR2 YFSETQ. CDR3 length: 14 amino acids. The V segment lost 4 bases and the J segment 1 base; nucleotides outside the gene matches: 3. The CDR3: CASSGSGRSYEQYF. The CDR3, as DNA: TGCGCCAGCAGCGGGAGCGGGAGGTCCTACGAGCAGTACTTC. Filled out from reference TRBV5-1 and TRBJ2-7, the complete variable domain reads KAGVTQTPRYLIKTRGQQVTLSCSPISGHRSVSWYQQTPGQGLQFLFEYFSETQRNKGNFPGRFSGRQFSNSRSEMNVSTLELGDSALYLCASSGSGRSYEQYFGPGTRLTVT.

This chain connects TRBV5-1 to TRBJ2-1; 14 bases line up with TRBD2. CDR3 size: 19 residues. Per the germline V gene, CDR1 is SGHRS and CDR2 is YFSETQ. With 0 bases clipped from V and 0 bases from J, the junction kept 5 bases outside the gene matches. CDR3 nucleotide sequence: TGCGCCAGCAGCTTGGGGGGACTAGCGGGAGTGAGCTCCTACAATGAGCAGTTCTTC. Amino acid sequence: CASSLGGLAGVSSYNEQFF.

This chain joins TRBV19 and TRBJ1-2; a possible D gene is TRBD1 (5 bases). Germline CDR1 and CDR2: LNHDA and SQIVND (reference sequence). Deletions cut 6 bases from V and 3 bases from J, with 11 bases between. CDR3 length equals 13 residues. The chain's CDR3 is CASRDDSYYGYTF. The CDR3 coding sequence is TGTGCCAGTAGGGATGACAGCTACTATGGCTACACCTTC.

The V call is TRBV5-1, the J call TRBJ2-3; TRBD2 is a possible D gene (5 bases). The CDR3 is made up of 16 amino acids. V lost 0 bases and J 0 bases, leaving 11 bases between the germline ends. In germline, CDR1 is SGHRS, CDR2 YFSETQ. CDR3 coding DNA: TGCGCCAGCAGCTTGGTTACGGGGATAAGCACAGATACGCAGTATTTT. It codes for CASSLVTGISTDTQYF.

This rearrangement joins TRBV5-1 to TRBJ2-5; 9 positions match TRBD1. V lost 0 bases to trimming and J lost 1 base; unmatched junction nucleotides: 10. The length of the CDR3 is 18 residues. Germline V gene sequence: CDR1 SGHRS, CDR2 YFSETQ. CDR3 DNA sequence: TGCGCCAGCAGCTTGGCAGGACGGACAGGGGATTTCCAAGAGACCCAGTACTTC. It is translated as CASSLAGRTGDFQETQYF.

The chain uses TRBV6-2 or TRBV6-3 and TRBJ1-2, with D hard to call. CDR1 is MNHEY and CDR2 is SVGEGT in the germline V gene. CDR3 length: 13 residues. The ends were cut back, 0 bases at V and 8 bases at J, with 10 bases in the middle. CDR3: CASSYSFGKGYTF. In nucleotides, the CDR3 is TGTGCCAGCAGTTACTCGTTCGGTAAAGGCTACACCTTC.

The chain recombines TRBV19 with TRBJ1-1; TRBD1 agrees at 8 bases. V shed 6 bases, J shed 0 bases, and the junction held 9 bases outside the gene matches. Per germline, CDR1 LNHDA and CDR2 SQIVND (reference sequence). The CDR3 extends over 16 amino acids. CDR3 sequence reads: CASRRADRGMNTEAFF. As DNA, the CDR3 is TGTGCCAGTAGGAGAGCAGACAGGGGAATGAACACTGAAGCTTTCTTT. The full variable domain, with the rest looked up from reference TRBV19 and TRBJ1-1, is DGGITQSPKYLFRKEGQNVTLSCEQNLNHDAMYWYRQDPGQGLRLIYYSQIVNDFQKGDIAEGYSVSREKKESFPLTVTSAQKNPTAFYLCASRRADRGMNTEAFFGQGTRLTVV.

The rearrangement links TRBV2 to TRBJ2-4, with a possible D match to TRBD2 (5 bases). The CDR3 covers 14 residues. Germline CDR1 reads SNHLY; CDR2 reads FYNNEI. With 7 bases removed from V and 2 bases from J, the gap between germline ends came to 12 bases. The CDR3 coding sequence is TGTGCCAGCAACTCCCCCGGGACCAAAAACATTCAGTACTTC. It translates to CASNSPGTKNIQYF.

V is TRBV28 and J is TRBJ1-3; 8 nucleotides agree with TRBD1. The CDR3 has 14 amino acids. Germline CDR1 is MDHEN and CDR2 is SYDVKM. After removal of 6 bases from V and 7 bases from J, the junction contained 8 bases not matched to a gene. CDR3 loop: CASSPQGEWNTIYF. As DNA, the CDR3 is TGTGCCAGCAGCCCACAGGGGGAGTGGAACACCATATATTTT.

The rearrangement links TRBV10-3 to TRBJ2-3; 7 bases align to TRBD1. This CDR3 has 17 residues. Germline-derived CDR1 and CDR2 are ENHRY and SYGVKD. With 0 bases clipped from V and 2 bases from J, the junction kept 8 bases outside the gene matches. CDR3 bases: TGTGCCATCAGTGAGTCAGGAAGACAGGGTCTCACAGATACGCAGTATTTT. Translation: CAISESGRQGLTDTQYF.

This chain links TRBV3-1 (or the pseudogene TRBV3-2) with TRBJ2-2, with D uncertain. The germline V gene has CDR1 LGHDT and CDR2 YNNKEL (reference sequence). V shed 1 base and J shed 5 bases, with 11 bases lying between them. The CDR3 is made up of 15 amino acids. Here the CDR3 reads CASSQVLSGTGELFF. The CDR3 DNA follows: TGTGCCAGCAGCCAAGTTCTTTCCGGGACCGGGGAGCTGTTTTTT.

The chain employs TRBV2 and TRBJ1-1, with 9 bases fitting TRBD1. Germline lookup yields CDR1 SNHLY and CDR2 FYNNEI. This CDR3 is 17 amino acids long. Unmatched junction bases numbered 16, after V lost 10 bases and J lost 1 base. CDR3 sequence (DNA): TGTGCCACCGGACAGGGGACTAATAACCTACCGAACACTGAAGCTTTCTTT. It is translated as CATGQGTNNLPNTEAFF.

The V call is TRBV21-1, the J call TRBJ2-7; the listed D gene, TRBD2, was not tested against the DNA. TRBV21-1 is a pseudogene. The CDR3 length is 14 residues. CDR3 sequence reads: CASSKVPETYEQYF. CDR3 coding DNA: TGTGCCAGCAGCAAAGTTCCCGAGACTTACGAGCAGTACTTC.

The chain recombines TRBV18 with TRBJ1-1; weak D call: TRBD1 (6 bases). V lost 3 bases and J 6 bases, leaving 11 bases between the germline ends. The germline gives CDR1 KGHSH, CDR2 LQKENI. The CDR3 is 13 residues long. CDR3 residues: CASSPGGQAEAFF. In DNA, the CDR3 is TGTGCCAGCTCACCGGGGGGGCAAGCTGAAGCTTTCTTT.

The chain's CDR3 is CASSYGDRGGLAFF. In DNA, the CDR3 is TGTGCCAGCAGTTACGGAGACAGGGGAGGGCTGGCTTTCTTT. The chain has TRBV6-6 and TRBJ1-1; 8 bases align to TRBD1. The V and J ends lost 2 bases and 11 bases, in that order; junction bases with no gene match: 10. CDR3 length equals 14 residues. Per the germline V gene, CDR1 is MNHNY and CDR2 is SVGAGI (reference sequence).